These 8 T cell receptor beta chains were sequenced from one sample in a study of T cell repertoires in cytomegalovirus infection. Each CDR3 protein gets one entry after TCRdb re-called the reads with MiXCR. The data contain approximately 730,000 distinct CDR3 sequences, 30% to 40% of them singletons. What these receptors recognize is not known. The sequenced sample was cultured PBMCs, obtained from culture after CMV antigen stimulation. The receptors were sampled from a human donor in good health (CMV status not recorded). Some clones in this sample may be carry-over from other donors' samples.

The V and J genes are TRBV6-2 or TRBV6-3 and TRBJ2-7; 11 positions agree with TRBD1. Unmatched junction bases numbered 4, after V lost 6 bases and J lost 6 bases. CDR3 length: 13 amino acids. Germline lookup yields CDR1 MNHEY and CDR2 SVGEGT. The CDR3 spells CASRSGTGGEQYF. DNA for the CDR3: TGTGCCAGCAGATCCGGGACAGGGGGCGAGCAGTACTTC.

This clonotype was recorded only once. A much bigger clone sits one base away, suggesting this may be a read error. The V call is TRBV7-2, the J call TRBJ1-1; a weak D match, TRBD1 (5 bases). This CDR3 contains 14 residues. V shed 5 bases and J shed 2 bases, with 12 bases lying between them. Germline values: CDR1 SGHTA, CDR2 FQGNSA. The CDR3 loop reads CTSSLRGQNTEAFF. The CDR3 nucleotides read TGTACCAGCAGCCTCCGGGGCCAAAACACTGAAGCTTTCTTT.

This clonotype was picked up a small number of times. The genes are TRBV6-1 and TRBJ1-5, with D possibly being TRBD1 (5 bases). The CDR3 totals 17 residues. Per germline, CDR1 MNHNS and CDR2 SASEGT. V lost 7 bases and J lost 0, with 19 bases in between. DNA for the CDR3: TGTGCCAGCACCAAGAACGGGGCCGCTTATAGCAATCAGCCCCAGCATTTT. This translates into CASTKNGAAYSNQPQHF.

The V call is TRBV11-2, the J call TRBJ2-6; no definite D call. V was clipped by 1 base and J by 0 bases, with 4 bases between them. Germline V gives CDR1 SGHAT, CDR2 FQNNGV. This CDR3 contains 15 residues. Written as DNA, the CDR3 is TGTGCCAGCAGCTTAGGGAACTCTGGGGCCAACGTCCTGACTTTC. This encodes CASSLGNSGANVLTF.

This clonotype was detected many times. The V call is TRBV7-2, the J call TRBJ1-4; D not resolved. There are 14 residues in the CDR3. CDR1 is SGHTA, CDR2 FQGNSA, per germline. V was trimmed by 1 base and J by 3 bases, leaving 6 bases between them. The CDR3 DNA reads TGTGCCAGCAGCTTAGGATTAGCTAATGAAAAACTGTTTTTT. Translation gives CASSLGLANEKLFF.

This clonotype was picked up a small number of times. The chain uses TRBV7-6 and TRBJ2-1, with D possibly TRBD1 on 6 matching bases. The CDR3 runs to 17 residues. Germline CDR1 SGHVS, CDR2 FNYEAQ. V lost 4 bases to trimming and J lost 0 bases, with 16 bases between them. The CDR3 DNA reads TGTGCCAGCAGCTCTAAGGATGGGGGCGGCTCCTACAATGAGCAGTTCTTC. Its protein product is CASSSKDGGGSYNEQFF.

This clonotype was found a few times. The CDR3 protein is CASSEGQGKAEAFF. For the CDR3, the DNA is TGTGCCAGCAGTGAGGGACAGGGGAAGGCTGAAGCTTTCTTT. The genes are TRBV6-1 and TRBJ1-1; TRBD1 aligns across 10 bases. This CDR3 comprises 14 residues. CDR1 is MNHNS, CDR2 SASEGT, per germline. V shed 3 bases, J shed 6 bases, and the junction held 4 bases outside the gene matches.

The CDR3 loop reads CASSIGGLEETQYF. The CDR3 nucleotides are TGTGCCAGTAGTATAGGGGGACTAGAGGAGACCCAGTACTTC. The chain uses TRBV19 and TRBJ2-5; TRBD2 matches 8 bases. Germline-derived CDR1 and CDR2 are LNHDA and SQIVND (reference sequence). V gave up 1 base and J gave up 5 bases; unmatched junction bases: 3. CDR3 size: 14 residues.